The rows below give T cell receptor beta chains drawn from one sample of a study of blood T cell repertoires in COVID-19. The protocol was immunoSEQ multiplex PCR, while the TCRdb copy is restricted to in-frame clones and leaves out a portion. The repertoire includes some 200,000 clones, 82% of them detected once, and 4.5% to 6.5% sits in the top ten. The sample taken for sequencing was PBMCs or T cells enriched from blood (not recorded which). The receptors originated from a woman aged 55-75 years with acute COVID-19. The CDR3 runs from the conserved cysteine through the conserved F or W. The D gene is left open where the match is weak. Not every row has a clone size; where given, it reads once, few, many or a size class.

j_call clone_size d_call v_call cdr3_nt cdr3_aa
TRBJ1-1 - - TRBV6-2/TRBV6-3 TGTGCCAGCAGTGGACTGCGATCCCGGAAAGCTTTCTTT CASSGLRSRKAFF
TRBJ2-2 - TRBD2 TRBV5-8 TGTGCCAGCAGCCGGGGACTAGCGACCGACACCGGGGAGCTGTTTTTT CASSRGLATDTGELFF
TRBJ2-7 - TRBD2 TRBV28 TGTGCCAGCAGTTTACGAACTAGCGGGATCTTTAATAGCGGGCAGTACTTC CASSLRTSGIFNSGQYF
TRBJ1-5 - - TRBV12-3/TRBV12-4 TGTGCCAGCAGTTACGGGAGGCCCCAGCATTTT CASSYGRPQHF
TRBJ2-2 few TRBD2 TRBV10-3 TGTGCCATCAGAGAGCGGGGGGCGGTCACCGGGGAGCTGTTTTTT CAIRERGAVTGELFF
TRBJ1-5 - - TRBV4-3 TGCGCCAGCAGCCAAGATAGAGGTCAGCCCCAGCATTTT CASSQDRGQPQHF
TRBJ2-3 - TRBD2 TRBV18 TGTGCCAGCTCACTAGGGACTAGCGGTAGCACAGATACGCAGTATTTT CASSLGTSGSTDTQYF
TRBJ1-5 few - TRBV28 TGTGCCAGCAGGCGATCGACAGCTAGCAATCAGCCCCAGCATTTT CASRRSTASNQPQHF
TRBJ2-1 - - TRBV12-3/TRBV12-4 TGTGCCAGCAGTTTTCTTGGGGGCGGGCAGTTCTTC CASSFLGGGQFF
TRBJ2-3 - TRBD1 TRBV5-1 TGCGCCAGCAGCGATCCGGGACAGGGGGCCACAGATACGCAGTATTTT CASSDPGQGATDTQYF
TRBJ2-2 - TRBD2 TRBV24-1 TGTGCCACCAAGGCGGGGGGCACCGGGGAGCTGTTTTTT CATKAGGTGELFF
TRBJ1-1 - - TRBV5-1 TGCGCCAGCAGCTTGGAAGGGTCAGGGGTGGTGGCCACTGAAGCTTTCTTT CASSLEGSGVVATEAFF
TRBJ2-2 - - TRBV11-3 TGTGCCAGCAGCACGAAGCCCGGGGAGCTGTTTTTT CASSTKPGELFF
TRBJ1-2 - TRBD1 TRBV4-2 TGTGCCAGCAGCCCGCCGGGACAGGATGGCTACACCTTC CASSPPGQDGYTF
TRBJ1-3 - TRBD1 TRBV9 TGTGCCAGCAGCGTATCGGAGGGGGCGATGGCAGGAAACACCATATATTTT CASSVSEGAMAGNTIYF
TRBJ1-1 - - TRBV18 TGTGCCAGCTCACCAACAGGGATAGACACTGAAGCTTTCTTT CASSPTGIDTEAFF
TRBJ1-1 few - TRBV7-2 TGTGCCAGCGCCTGGGGGGTGGACACTGAAGCTTTCTTT CASAWGVDTEAFF
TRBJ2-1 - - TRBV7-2 TGTGCCAGCAGGCAACAACTAGAGCAGTTCTTC CASRQQLEQFF
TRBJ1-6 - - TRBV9 TGTGCCAGCAGCGGCGTGGCGGGGAGGGCCTATAATTCACCCCTCCACTTT CASSGVAGRAYNSPLHF
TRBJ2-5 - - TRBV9 TGTGCCAGCAGCGTAGGAGCGGAGGGTGCTGGGACCCAGTACTTC CASSVGAEGAGTQYF
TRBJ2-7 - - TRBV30 TGTGCCAGAGGGAGGTTTGGAAACTACGAGCAGTACTTC CARGRFGNYEQYF
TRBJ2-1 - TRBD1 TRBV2 TGTGCCAGCAACCGGGACAGGGGGGACAATGAGCAGTTCTTC CASNRDRGDNEQFF
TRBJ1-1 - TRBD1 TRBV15 TGTGCCACCAGCCCCCTGACGGGGCAGGGGGACACTGAAGCTTTCTTT CATSPLTGQGDTEAFF
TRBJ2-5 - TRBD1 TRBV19 TGTGCCAGTAGTATACCGGGACAGCAAGAGACCCAGTACTTC CASSIPGQQETQYF
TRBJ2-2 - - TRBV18 TGTGCCAGCTCACCTCCCCCGGGGAACACCGGGGAGCTGTTTTTT CASSPPPGNTGELFF
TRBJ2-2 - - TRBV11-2 TGTGCCAGCAGCTCCAGGAACGCCGGGGAGCTGTTTTTT CASSSRNAGELFF
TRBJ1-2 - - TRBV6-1 TGTGCCAGCAGTGAGAACAGGGCATCCGGCTACACCTTC CASSENRASGYTF
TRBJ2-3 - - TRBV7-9 TGTGCCAGCAGCATTACTAGCACAGATACGCAGTATTTT CASSITSTDTQYF
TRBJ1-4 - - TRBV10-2 TGCGCCAGCAGCGGGAGTTGGACAATAGCTAATGAAAAACTGTTTTTT CASSGSWTIANEKLFF
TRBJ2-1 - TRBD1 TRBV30 TGTGCCTGGAGCTTGGGACAGCATCACAATGAGCAGTTCTTC CAWSLGQHHNEQFF
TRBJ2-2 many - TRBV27 TGTGCCAGCACCGAGAGCCCAGGCCCCGTACTCGGGGAGCTGTTTTTT CASTESPGPVLGELFF
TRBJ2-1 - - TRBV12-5 TGTGCTAGTGGTTTGGTAATTAAGGGGCGCCAAGGCGATGAGCAGTTCTTC CASGLVIKGRQGDEQFF
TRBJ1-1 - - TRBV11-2 TGTGCCAGCAGCCCGACGGAGTTTGAAGCTTTCTTT CASSPTEFEAFF
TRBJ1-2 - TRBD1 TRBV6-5 TGTGCCAGCAGGTCCACAGGGGGAAGCTATGGCTACACCTTC CASRSTGGSYGYTF
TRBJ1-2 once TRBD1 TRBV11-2 TGTGCCAGCAGCACATCACGGGACAGGAATGACTATGGCTACACCTTC CASSTSRDRNDYGYTF
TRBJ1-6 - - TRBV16 TGTGCCAGCAGCCAAGGATTGGAGGTTTCACCCCTCCACTTT CASSQGLEVSPLHF
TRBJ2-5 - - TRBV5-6 TGTGCCAGCAGCTCACAGGGACACCAAGAGACCCAGTACTTC CASSSQGHQETQYF
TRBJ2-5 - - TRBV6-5 TGTGCCAGCAGTTCGTCAGTTCAGACCCAGTACTTC CASSSSVQTQYF
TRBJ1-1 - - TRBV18 TGTGCCAGCTCAACCGGAGCGGGGATTGAAGCTTTCTTT CASSTGAGIEAFF
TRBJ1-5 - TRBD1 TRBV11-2 TGTGCCAGCAGCGCGCTGGGACAGAATCAGCCCCAGCATTTT CASSALGQNQPQHF
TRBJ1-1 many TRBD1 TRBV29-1 TGCAGCGTGGCTAGACAGGGTGACACTGAAGCTTTCTTT CSVARQGDTEAFF
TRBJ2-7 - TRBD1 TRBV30 TGTGCCTGGAGTGTACGTTTTGGACGGGGACAGGGGACCTACGAGCAGTACTTC CAWSVRFGRGQGTYEQYF
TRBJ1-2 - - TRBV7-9 TGTGCCAGCAGCTTAGGAGAGGATGGCTACACCTTC CASSLGEDGYTF
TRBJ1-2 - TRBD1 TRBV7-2 TGTGCCAGCAGCTTTCAGACAGGGGGTGGCTACACCTTC CASSFQTGGGYTF
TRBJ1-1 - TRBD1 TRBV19 TGTGCCAGCAACCGGGACAGGGGTTTCGCTTTCTTT CASNRDRGFAFF
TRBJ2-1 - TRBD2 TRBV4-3 TGCGCCAGCAGCCAAGACTGGCGGGGGGGGGATGAGCAGTTCTTC CASSQDWRGGDEQFF
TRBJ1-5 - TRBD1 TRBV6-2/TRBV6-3 TGTGCCAGCAGTTCCGGACAGGGTTGGGATCAGCCCCAGCATTTT CASSSGQGWDQPQHF
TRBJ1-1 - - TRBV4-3 TGCGCCAGCAGCCAGTGGGGCGGCCGGAACACTGAAGCTTTCTTT CASSQWGGRNTEAFF
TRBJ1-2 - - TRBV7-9 TGTGCCAGCAGCTTAGCGGATGCAGGGGCGGGTGGCTACACCTTC CASSLADAGAGGYTF
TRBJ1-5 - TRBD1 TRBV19 TGTGCCAGTAGTCTAGGACAGGGGGGCAATCAGCCCCAGCATTTT CASSLGQGGNQPQHF
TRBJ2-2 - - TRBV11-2 TGTGCCAGCAGCCGCATGGCAGGCAGTACCGGGGAGCTGTTTTTT CASSRMAGSTGELFF
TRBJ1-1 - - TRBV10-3 TGTGCCATCAGTGACCAGGACACTGAAGCTTTCTTT CAISDQDTEAFF
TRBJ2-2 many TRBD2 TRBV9 TGTGCCAGCAGCGAACCGGGGGGGCTGTTTTTT CASSEPGGLFF
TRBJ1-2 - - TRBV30 TGTGCCTGGAGCCGCACCAGCAGAGGGAGTGGCTACACCTTC CAWSRTSRGSGYTF
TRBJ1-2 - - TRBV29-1 TGCAGCGTGGCGCCGACAGCCGATGGCTACACCTTC CSVAPTADGYTF
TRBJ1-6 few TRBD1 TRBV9 TGTGCCAGCAGCCCCCGACAGGGAAATTCACCCCTCCACTTT CASSPRQGNSPLHF
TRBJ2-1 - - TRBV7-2 TGTGCCAGCAGCTTATGGACCACCCAAGGGGATGAGCAGTTCTTC CASSLWTTQGDEQFF